A selection of T cell receptor beta chains follows, all from one sample in a study of T cells in Graves' hyperthyroidism and ophthalmopathy. TCRdb re-derived calls from the multiplex PCR reads in MiXCR, one entry per CDR3 protein. The data show approximately 350,000 distinct CDR3 sequences, 12% to 15% seen once. What was sequenced was blood. The receptors were gathered from a woman aged 55 to 70 with Graves' ophthalmopathy. Both conserved end residues are part of each CDR3. D genes are given only for firm matches. Not every row has a clone size; where given, it reads once, few, many or a size class.

j_gene: TRBJ2-5
abundance: many
v_gene: TRBV28
d_gene: TRBD2
CDR3nt: TGTGCCAGCAGATCTGGGGGGAGGGCCCAGTACTTC
CDR3aa: CASRSGGRAQYF

j_gene: TRBJ1-1
abundance: many
v_gene: TRBV27
d_gene: -
CDR3nt: TGTGCCAGCAGTTTGCAGGGTGGGTTGCCTGAAGCTTTCTTT
CDR3aa: CASSLQGGLPEAFF

j_gene: TRBJ2-6
abundance: -
v_gene: TRBV9
d_gene: -
CDR3nt: TGTGCCAGCAGCCTTAGGACGCCCTCTGGGGCCAACGTCCTGACTTTC
CDR3aa: CASSLRTPSGANVLTF

j_gene: TRBJ2-3
abundance: -
v_gene: TRBV4-2
d_gene: -
CDR3nt: TGTGCCAGCAGCCATGCGAGACTGGAGGCAGATACGCAGTATTTT
CDR3aa: CASSHARLEADTQYF

j_gene: TRBJ2-2
abundance: -
v_gene: TRBV3-1
d_gene: -
CDR3nt: TGTGCCAGCAGCCAAGAGGGGCGTCCCCCCAGGGGGGAGCTGTTTTTT
CDR3aa: CASSQEGRPPRGELFF

j_gene: TRBJ2-5
abundance: -
v_gene: TRBV2
d_gene: -
CDR3nt: TGTGCCAGCAACCGGGACGGAAGAGAGACCCAGTACTTC
CDR3aa: CASNRDGRETQYF

j_gene: TRBJ2-7
abundance: many
v_gene: TRBV5-1
d_gene: -
CDR3nt: TGCGCCAGCAGCTCGCTCCAGGGTTACGAGCAGTACTTC
CDR3aa: CASSSLQGYEQYF

j_gene: TRBJ2-7
abundance: many
v_gene: TRBV27
d_gene: -
CDR3nt: TGTGCCAGCTCCCCACAGGTCTCCTACGAGCAGTACTTC
CDR3aa: CASSPQVSYEQYF

j_gene: TRBJ1-5
abundance: -
v_gene: TRBV18
d_gene: -
CDR3nt: TGTGCCAGCTCACCACCTCCGAGGGGTGATGGCAATCAGCCCCAGCATTTT
CDR3aa: CASSPPPRGDGNQPQHF

j_gene: TRBJ2-2
abundance: many
v_gene: TRBV5-1
d_gene: TRBD2
CDR3nt: TGCGCCAGCAGCTTGGCTCTAGCGGCCGGGGAGCTGTTTTTT
CDR3aa: CASSLALAAGELFF

j_gene: TRBJ2-1
abundance: many
v_gene: TRBV2
d_gene: TRBD1
CDR3nt: TGTGCCAGCAGCGACTTGGGACAGGCAAATGAGCAGTTCTTC
CDR3aa: CASSDLGQANEQFF

j_gene: TRBJ2-2
abundance: -
v_gene: TRBV4-2
d_gene: TRBD2
CDR3nt: TGTGCCAGCAGCCAAGATCGGACGGGAGGGAACACCGGGGAGCTGTTTTTT
CDR3aa: CASSQDRTGGNTGELFF

j_gene: TRBJ2-3
abundance: many
v_gene: TRBV28
d_gene: -
CDR3nt: TGTGCCAGCAGTTTAGTAGTGCGCACAGATACGCAGTATTTT
CDR3aa: CASSLVVRTDTQYF

j_gene: TRBJ1-3
abundance: few
v_gene: TRBV7-9
d_gene: TRBD1
CDR3nt: TGTGCCAGCAGCACAGCGGGGACAGGAATAAACACCATATATTTT
CDR3aa: CASSTAGTGINTIYF

j_gene: TRBJ2-7
abundance: -
v_gene: TRBV20-1
d_gene: TRBD2
CDR3nt: TGCAGTGCTAGAGATTCAGTCGGCGGGAGGGTGAACGAGCAGTACTTC
CDR3aa: CSARDSVGGRVNEQYF

j_gene: TRBJ2-7
abundance: few
v_gene: TRBV30
d_gene: TRBD2
CDR3nt: TGTGCCTTCGAGACTAGCGGGAGGCGAAACGAGCAGTACTTC
CDR3aa: CAFETSGRRNEQYF

j_gene: TRBJ1-2
abundance: -
v_gene: TRBV5-5
d_gene: -
CDR3nt: TGTGCCAGCAGCAGGGGACGGATGTATGGCTACACCTTC
CDR3aa: CASSRGRMYGYTF